The text below deals with one T cell receptor beta chain. Its matching antigen is unknown. This sample was included in a study of OX40 agonist ivuxolimab in advanced cancers. Findings and caveats of the study: What antigens the expanded peripheral T cells recognized was never established.

Looked up from germline, CDR1 is LNHDA and CDR2 is SQIVND (reference sequence). The CDR3 has 14 amino acids. The trim removed 10 bases at V and 0 bases at J, leaving 3 bases unmatched. Only in-frame clones appear in the TCRdb table, and some are missing; sequencing was by immunoSEQ multiplex PCR. The sample includes 70,000 to 75,000 clones, 80% to 90% of them seen just once. The source was CD4+ or CD8+ T cells sorted from blood, collected in a trial of the OX40 agonist ivuxolimab. The receptor was isolated from an adult with an advanced solid tumor such as melanoma, head and neck, liver or kidney cancer. This chain uses TRBV19 with TRBJ2-1; TRBD2 agrees at 10 bases. The CDR3 sequence: CATLAGGSYNEQFF. In nucleotides, the CDR3 is TGTGCCACCTTAGCGGGAGGCTCCTACAATGAGCAGTTCTTC.